This TCR beta chain was captured in a study of blood T cell repertoires in COVID-19. Profiling relied on immunoSEQ multiplex PCR, and the TCRdb table lists in-frame clones only, not all of them. This table holds about 100,000 clones, 85% found once. Germline V gene sequence: CDR1 WNHNN, CDR2 SYGVQD (reference sequence). The germline V and J ends were trimmed by 6 bases and 0 bases, with 11 bases remaining between them. CDR3 size: 14 residues. This clone appeared a single time. Source material: peripheral blood. This clonotype was sampled from a woman aged 65 to 85 with active or convalescent COVID-19. The chain uses TRBV10-1 and TRBJ1-1; D is unresolved. CDR3 sequence: CASSPTPMNTEAFF. The CDR3 DNA reads as TGCGCCAGCAGCCCGACACCTATGAACACTGAAGCTTTCTTT.